These 20 T cell receptor beta chains were sequenced from one sample in a study of OX40 agonist ivuxolimab in advanced cancers. Profiled with immunoSEQ multiplex PCR; TCRdb holds only in-frame clones, not every one. The repertoire holds 55,000 to 80,000 clones, with about 81% as singletons. The sample in question was CD4+ or CD8+ T cells sorted from blood, obtained in a trial of the OX40 agonist ivuxolimab. The receptors originated from an adult with an advanced solid tumor such as melanoma, head and neck, liver or kidney cancer.

This clone was counted many times. This chain links TRBV6-1 with TRBJ2-1; D unclear. Germline lookup yields CDR1 MNHNS and CDR2 SASEGT. The CDR3 sequence is 11 residues long. V was clipped by 4 bases and J by 9 bases, with 7 bases between them. CDR3 loop: CASSAGGEQFF. In nucleotides, the CDR3 is TGTGCCAGCAGTGCAGGCGGTGAGCAGTTCTTC.

This clone was counted a few times. V gene TRBV6-1 combines with J gene TRBJ1-1, with D possibly matching TRBD1 (6 bases). CDR1 and CDR2 (germline): MNHNS, SASEGT. Between the trimmed V and J ends, which lost 8 bases and 11 bases, there was a span of 21 bases. The CDR3 is made up of 13 amino acids. In nucleotides, the CDR3 is TGTGCCAGCGCGACGGGGGGGGCCCGTCTTGCTTTCTTT. This sequence encodes CASATGGARLAFF.

This sequence joins TRBV13 and TRBJ2-7; 10 positions agree with TRBD2. V gave up 5 bases and J gave up 4 bases; unmatched junction bases: 5. CDR3 length: 14 residues. Germline V lookup: CDR1 PRHDT, CDR2 FYEKMQ (reference sequence). CDR3 protein: CASSLRTSGYEQYF. The CDR3 bases are TGTGCCAGCAGCCTCCGGACTAGCGGATACGAGCAGTACTTC.

The V and J genes are TRBV20-1 and TRBJ1-1; D gene ambiguous. This CDR3 has 11 amino acids. Germline assignment: CDR1 DFQATT and CDR2 SNEGSKA (reference sequence). V lost 4 bases and J lost 11, with 14 bases in between. The CDR3 sequence: CSATPGREAFF. DNA for the CDR3: TGCAGTGCTACACCCGGGAGAGAGGCTTTCTTT.

The chain links TRBV30 to TRBJ2-1; 7 bases fit TRBD2. Trimming removed 0 bases from V and 10 bases from J; junction bases left unmatched: 12. Germline CDR1 reads GTSNPN; CDR2 reads SVGIG (reference sequence). The CDR3 runs to 15 residues. The CDR3 loop reads CAWSVRPSGGGEQFF. The CDR3 DNA is TGTGCCTGGAGTGTCCGGCCTAGCGGAGGAGGGGAGCAGTTCTTC.

The chain couples TRBV29-1 to TRBJ2-7, with 9 positions matching TRBD2. V shed 6 bases, J shed 5 bases, and the junction held 5 bases outside the gene matches. The CDR3 has 12 amino acids. Germline V CDR1 and CDR2: SQVTM, ANQGSEA. The CDR3 reads CSVRGLANEQYF. CDR3 coding DNA: TGCAGCGTACGGGGACTAGCTAACGAGCAGTACTTC.

This sequence joins TRBV10-3 and TRBJ2-2, with 11 bases lining up with TRBD2. The junction had 25 bases not matched to a gene; V was cut back by 6 bases and J by 1 base. CDR1 ENHRY and CDR2 SYGVKD come from the germline V gene. This CDR3 has 23 residues. The CDR3 protein is CAIRPGQGQSISGGARNTGELFF. In DNA, the CDR3 is TGTGCCATCAGACCCGGACAGGGCCAGTCGATTAGCGGGGGGGCGAGGAACACCGGGGAGCTGTTTTTT.

This chain joins TRBV6-4 and TRBJ1-1; D is undetermined. Per germline, CDR1 MRHNA and CDR2 SNTAGT. Trimming took 9 bases from V and 1 from J, leaving 15 bases between them. This CDR3 contains 14 residues. CDR3 coding DNA: TGTGCCAGTAGCCGAAATTGGGCGAACACTGAAGCTTTCTTT. Its protein product is CASSRNWANTEAFF.

The V call is TRBV11-2, the J call TRBJ1-2; 7 bases are shared with TRBD1. The germline V gene encodes CDR1 SGHAT and CDR2 FQNNGV. Trimming took 2 bases from V and 4 from J; bases not matched to a gene: 7. The length of the CDR3 is 15 residues. CDR3 sequence (DNA): TGTGCCAGCAGCTTATCGTCAGGGGGAAGCTATGGCTACACCTTC. Its protein is CASSLSSGGSYGYTF. Based on the CDR3 plus reference TRBV11-2 and TRBJ1-2, the full variable domain is EAGVAQSPRYKIIEKRQSVAFWCNPISGHATLYWYQQILGQGPKLLIQFQNNGVVDDSQLPKDRFSAERLKGVDSTLKIQPAKLEDSAVYLCASSLSSGGSYGYTFGSGTRLTVV.

The chain combines TRBV10-3 with TRBJ1-1; D not certain. CDR1 and CDR2 from the germline V gene are ENHRY and SYGVKD. The CDR3 totals 11 residues. V lost 6 bases to trimming and J lost 3 bases, with 5 bases between them. In DNA form, the CDR3 reads TGTGCCATCAGCCGGTACACTGAAGCTTTCTTT. Its protein is CAISRYTEAFF.

This clone was seen more than once but under ten times. This rearrangement joins TRBV5-4 to TRBJ2-3, with D perhaps matching TRBD1 (5 bases). The germline V gene has CDR1 SGHNT and CDR2 YYREEE (reference sequence). Deletions cut 1 base from V and 2 bases from J, with 11 bases between. CDR3 length equals 15 residues. This CDR3 reads CASSLTVGVTDTQYF. CDR3 sequence (DNA): TGTGCCAGCAGCTTGACGGTAGGGGTCACAGATACGCAGTATTTT. Variable domain in full (rest from reference TRBV5-4 and TRBJ2-3): ETGVTQSPTHLIKTRGQQVTLRCSSQSGHNTVSWYQQALGQGPQFIFQYYREEENGRGNFPPRFSGLQFPNYSSELNVNALELDDSALYLCASSLTVGVTDTQYFGPGTRLTVL.

V is TRBV9 and J is TRBJ2-7, with TRBD2 as a possible D gene (6 bases). CDR1 SGDLS and CDR2 YYNGEE come from the germline V gene. The CDR3 totals 15 residues. V shed 0 bases and J shed 5 bases, with 15 bases lying between them. This CDR3 reads CASSVDISGINEQYF. In DNA form, the CDR3 reads TGTGCCAGCAGCGTAGACATTAGCGGTATAAACGAGCAGTACTTC.

J is TRBJ1-4 and V is TRBV2, with unresolved D. The CDR3 is 14 residues long. The germline V gene has CDR1 SNHLY and CDR2 FYNNEI. V gave up 5 bases and J gave up 0 bases, with 7 bases separating them. Here the CDR3 DNA reads TGTGCCAGCAGTTGGAGCGCAACTAATGAAAAACTGTTTTTT. Translation: CASSWSATNEKLFF.

This clone came up once. The chain has TRBV6-5 and TRBJ1-5; no reliable D call. This CDR3 comprises 12 residues. V dropped 4 bases and J dropped 5 bases, with 6 bases sitting between them. Germline lookup yields CDR1 MNHEY and CDR2 SVGAGI. DNA of the CDR3: TGTGCCAGCAGTTCCACGGATCAGCCCCAGCATTTT. Its translation is CASSSTDQPQHF.

The chain employs TRBV5-4 and TRBJ1-4; 8 nucleotides match TRBD1. CDR3 length: 15 residues. In germline, CDR1 is SGHNT, CDR2 YYREEE (reference sequence). Unmatched junction bases numbered 6, after V lost 3 bases and J lost 5 bases. The chain's CDR3 is CASSSTGGGNEKLFF. CDR3 DNA: TGTGCCAGCAGCTCTACAGGGGGAGGGAATGAAAAACTGTTTTTT. Together with reference TRBV5-4 and TRBJ1-4, the CDR3 gives the full variable domain: ETGVTQSPTHLIKTRGQQVTLRCSSQSGHNTVSWYQQALGQGPQFIFQYYREEENGRGNFPPRFSGLQFPNYSSELNVNALELDDSALYLCASSSTGGGNEKLFFGSGTQLSVL.

The sample holds one count of this clone. The rearrangement uses TRBV7-2 and TRBJ2-7, with D uncertain. The CDR3 loop spans 16 amino acids. Germline lookup yields CDR1 SGHTA and CDR2 FQGNSA. The V and J ends lost 0 bases and 3 bases respectively, with 15 bases between them. CDR3 nucleotides: TGTGCCAGCAGCTTAGCCTGGACCCCGAATCTCTACGAGCAGTACTTC. It codes for CASSLAWTPNLYEQYF.

The chain links TRBV14 to TRBJ2-7; D remains ambiguous. The germline V and J ends were trimmed by 1 base and 6 bases, with 10 bases remaining between them. CDR3 length equals 13 residues. Germline V gene lookup returns CDR1 SGHDN and CDR2 FVKESK. The CDR3 spells CASSQGAVVEQYF. CDR3 sequence (DNA): TGTGCCAGCAGCCAAGGGGCAGTCGTCGAGCAGTACTTC.

The V gene is TRBV19, the J gene TRBJ1-1; D may be TRBD1 (6 bases). Trimming shortened V by 3 bases and J by 3 bases, and 11 bases separated the two germline ends. Germline CDR1 LNHDA, CDR2 SQIVND (reference sequence). The CDR3 is made up of 14 amino acids. CDR3 in DNA: TGTGCCAGTAGTATGGGGGCGCGGGACACTGAAGCTTTCTTT. Amino acid sequence: CASSMGARDTEAFF.

This clone appeared once. The chain carries TRBV4-1 and TRBJ2-1, with D possibly being TRBD1 or TRBD2 (6 bases each). This CDR3 spans 17 amino acids. The germline V gene encodes CDR1 MGHRA and CDR2 YSYEKL. The V gene lost 1 base and the J gene lost 0 bases, with 13 bases spanning the gap. CDR3 nucleotides: TGCGCCAGCAGCCAAGTCCCGGGGGCCTCCTCCTACAATGAGCAGTTCTTC. This codes for CASSQVPGASSYNEQFF.

This chain uses TRBV27 with TRBJ1-1; no firm D call. CDR3 length: 14 amino acids. Germline CDR1 and CDR2: MNHEY and SMNVEV (reference sequence). The V end was cut by 5 bases, the J end by 0 bases, with 10 bases between. The CDR3 DNA follows: TGTGCCAGCAGTAGGCCCGGGATGAACACTGAAGCTTTCTTT. Its protein product is CASSRPGMNTEAFF.